A single sample gave rise to the 21 T cell receptor beta chains below, sequenced in a study of shared clonotypes between healthy human individuals. The assay was immunoSEQ multiplex PCR, and TCRdb's table has in-frame clones only and misses some. The repertoire holds around 350,000 clones, with about 73% as singletons. Source material: memory CD4+ T cells sorted from blood. The subset denotes: CD45RA-negative fraction. The source of these receptors is a man younger than 45 in good health.

There are a few counts of this clone. This chain connects TRBV5-1 to TRBJ2-2; 10 bases fit TRBD2. Germline values: CDR1 SGHRS, CDR2 YFSETQ. V lost 3 bases to trimming and J lost 5 bases; unmatched junction nucleotides: 1. There are 14 residues in the CDR3. CDR3 in DNA: TGCGCCAGCAGCTGGACTAGCGGTACCGGGGAGCTGTTTTTT. Protein product: CASSWTSGTGELFF.

The chain combines TRBV7-8 with TRBJ2-7; 8 bases are shared with TRBD1. The CDR3 has 15 amino acids. V lost 5 bases, J lost 3 bases, and 9 bases stayed unmatched. Germline CDR1 and CDR2: SGHVS and FQNEAQ. CDR3 sequence reads: CASSVSGTGSYEQYF. CDR3 in DNA: TGTGCCAGCAGCGTTTCCGGGACAGGAAGCTACGAGCAGTACTTC.

The chain is built from TRBV6-5 and TRBJ1-1; 7 bases align to TRBD1. This CDR3 comprises 14 residues. Germline trimming cut 2 bases from V and 3 bases from J; bases unmatched to any gene: 3. Per the germline V gene, CDR1 is MNHEY and CDR2 is SVGAGI. In DNA, the CDR3 is TGTGCCAGCAGTTACAGGGGGCGTGACACTGAAGCTTTCTTT. Encoded protein: CASSYRGRDTEAFF.

V usage is TRBV7-2 and J usage is TRBJ1-2; possibly TRBD1 for D (5 bases). CDR3 length: 14 amino acids. Per germline, CDR1 SGHTA and CDR2 FQGNSA. V lost 0 bases and J lost 6, with 11 bases in between. CDR3 protein: CASSLAQGAHGYTF. The CDR3 nucleotides are TGTGCCAGCAGCTTAGCGCAGGGAGCCCATGGCTACACCTTC.

This chain connects TRBV5-4 to TRBJ2-3; D possibly corresponds to TRBD2 (6 bases). Trimming stripped 4 bases from V and 5 bases from J, with 20 bases between. This CDR3 spans 16 amino acids. Germline CDR1 and CDR2: SGHNT and YYREEE (reference sequence). CDR3 amino acids: CASSPQVRPGEDTQYF. In nucleotides, the CDR3 is TGTGCCAGCAGCCCCCAGGTGCGGCCGGGGGAAGATACGCAGTATTTT.

The chain is built from TRBV5-4 and TRBJ2-1, with TRBD2 identical over 13 bases. Germline V gene sequence: CDR1 SGHNT, CDR2 YYREEE (reference sequence). Trimming cost V 5 bases and J 6 bases; bases outside gene matches: 5. This CDR3 contains 15 residues. CDR3 residues: CASRVGTSGTNEQFF. In DNA form, the CDR3 reads TGTGCCAGCAGAGTTGGGACTAGCGGGACCAATGAGCAGTTCTTC.

V and J are TRBV10-3 and TRBJ2-1, with D uncertain. The CDR3 spans 11 residues. The germline V gene encodes CDR1 ENHRY and CDR2 SYGVKD. The V and J ends lost 1 base and 10 bases respectively, with 5 bases between them. The CDR3: CAISELREQFF. CDR3 nucleotides: TGTGCCATCAGTGAGTTGCGCGAGCAGTTCTTC.

The chain has TRBV30 and TRBJ1-1; D gene unclear. With 3 bases removed from V and 0 bases from J, the gap between germline ends came to 5 bases. This CDR3 has 12 residues. Germline V gene sequence: CDR1 GTSNPN, CDR2 SVGIG (reference sequence). The CDR3 sequence: CAWSGMNTEAFF. The CDR3 DNA reads as TGTGCCTGGAGCGGTATGAACACTGAAGCTTTCTTT.

The V call is TRBV7-2, the J call TRBJ1-5, with D unresolved. The CDR3 contains 15 residues. The V gene lost 3 bases and the J gene lost 4 bases, with 13 bases spanning the gap. Per the germline V gene, CDR1 is SGHTA and CDR2 is FQGNSA. CDR3 nucleotide sequence: TGTGCCAGCAGCTTGATCGGGTCTGTTAATCAGCCCCAGCATTTT. This translates into CASSLIGSVNQPQHF.

This clone was counted between two and nine times. V gene TRBV23-1 combines with J gene TRBJ2-7; 13 bases agree with TRBD2. TRBV23-1 is an ORF for which the function is uncertain. With 4 bases clipped from V and 2 bases from J, the junction kept 11 bases outside the gene matches. The CDR3 runs 18 residues. The CDR3 protein is CASSLLETSGRLTYEQYF. CDR3 in DNA: TGCGCCAGCAGTCTACTAGAGACTAGCGGGAGGTTAACCTACGAGCAGTACTTC.

V and J are TRBV7-9 and TRBJ1-5; D might be TRBD1 (6 bases). Germline V gene sequence: CDR1 SEHNR, CDR2 FQNEAQ (reference sequence). Trimming removed 0 bases from V and 4 bases from J, with 7 bases in between. This CDR3 has 14 amino acids. CDR3 in amino acids: CASSLAGQNQPQHF. The CDR3 region has the DNA TGTGCCAGCAGCTTAGCAGGACAGAATCAGCCCCAGCATTTT.

The rearrangement uses TRBV28 and TRBJ2-7, with 8 bases lining up with TRBD2. V gave up 8 bases and J gave up 3 bases; unmatched junction bases: 9. CDR3 length equals 14 residues. Germline V gives CDR1 MDHEN, CDR2 SYDVKM. The CDR3 nucleotides read TGTGCCAGCCGGTATAGCGGGACTTACTACGAGCAGTACTTC. Translated, it gives CASRYSGTYYEQYF.

Notes on this clone: Since a much larger clone is just one base distant, this may be a read error. The rearrangement links TRBV5-6 to TRBJ2-5; D is unresolved. This CDR3 has 11 amino acids. In germline, CDR1 is SGHDT, CDR2 YYEEEE. V was trimmed by 3 bases and J by 4 bases, leaving 4 bases between them. The CDR3 loop reads CASSSRETQYF. Written as DNA, the CDR3 is TGTGCCAGCAGCTCGAGAGAGACCCAGTACTTC.

The CDR3 protein is CASSYNGRPSQETQYF. For the CDR3, the DNA is TGTGCCAGCAGTTACAATGGCAGGCCTTCCCAAGAGACCCAGTACTTC. V usage is TRBV6-5 and J usage is TRBJ2-5; no reliable D call. Trimming took 2 bases from V and 1 from J, leaving 14 bases between them. There are 16 residues in the CDR3. Looked up from germline, CDR1 is MNHEY and CDR2 is SVGAGI.

The J gene is TRBJ2-1, the V gene TRBV9; D gene uncertain. Trimming took 0 bases from V and 7 from J, leaving 11 bases between them. The CDR3 spans 14 residues. Germline CDR1 reads SGDLS; CDR2 reads YYNGEE. This CDR3 is CASSVDQRPNEQFF. The CDR3 nucleotides are TGTGCCAGCAGCGTAGATCAGCGTCCTAATGAGCAGTTCTTC.

This sequence joins TRBV30 and TRBJ2-7; 7 nucleotides line up with TRBD1. From germline, CDR1 is GTSNPN and CDR2 SVGIG (reference sequence). The V segment lost 4 bases and the J segment 2 bases; nucleotides outside the gene matches: 8. This CDR3 has 14 amino acids. The CDR3 nucleotides are TGTGCCTGGAATGGCCGGGACAGAACCTACGAGCAGTACTTC. Its translation is CAWNGRDRTYEQYF. The complete variable domain, with remaining parts taken from reference TRBV30 and TRBJ2-7, reads SQTIHQWPATLVQPVGSPLSLECTVEGTSNPNLYWYRQAAGRGLQLLFYSVGIGQISSEVPQNLSASRPQDRQFILSSKKLLLSDSGFYLCAWNGRDRTYEQYFGPGTRLTVT.

CDR3 in DNA: TGTGCCAGCAGTTACAGACAGGAGGGCGGCTACACCTTC. It encodes CASSYRQEGGYTF. The chain uses TRBV6-5 and TRBJ1-2; D may be TRBD1 (6 bases). Germline lookup yields CDR1 MNHEY and CDR2 SVGAGI. The CDR3 runs to 13 residues. V gave up 2 bases and J gave up 8 bases, with 12 bases separating them.

The rearrangement joins TRBV12-2 to TRBJ2-7; the table's D call, TRBD2, was not checked against the DNA. TRBV12-2 is termed a pseudogene. The CDR3 has 17 amino acids. The CDR3 region is CASRLVAMVGGFYEQYF. DNA for the CDR3: TGTGCAAGTCGCTTAGTGGCAATGGTCGGCGGCTTCTACGAGCAGTACTTC.

This clone has only one observation. The chain combines TRBV5-1 with TRBJ1-3; no clear D gene. The CDR3 has 15 amino acids. CDR1 is SGHRS and CDR2 is YFSETQ in the germline V gene. Trimming left V 0 bases short and J 2 bases short, with 9 bases between. CDR3 protein: CASSLGQATGNTIYF. In nucleotides, the CDR3 is TGCGCCAGCAGCTTGGGCCAGGCGACTGGAAACACCATATATTTT.

The rearrangement joins TRBV5-4 to TRBJ2-5; 10 bases are shared with TRBD1. The length of the CDR3 is 15 residues. Losses at the gene ends were 4 bases for V and 4 bases for J; bases not matched to a gene: 7. The germline gives CDR1 SGHNT, CDR2 YYREEE (reference sequence). The CDR3 sequence: CASSVDRGPVETQYF. In nucleotides, the CDR3 is TGTGCCAGCAGCGTTGACAGGGGGCCCGTAGAGACCCAGTACTTC.

For this clone: Different DNA sequences within this sample yield the same CDR3. The chain couples TRBV5-1 to TRBJ2-5; possibly TRBD1 or TRBD2 for D (5 bases each). This CDR3 region has 14 residues. Trimming took 0 bases from V and 1 from J, leaving 7 bases between them. Germline CDR1 and CDR2: SGHRS and YFSETQ. The CDR3 reads CASSLGGSQETQYF. In nucleotides, the CDR3 is TGCGCCAGCAGCTTGGGGGGGAGCCAAGAGACCCAGTACTTC. The variable domain in full, with the rest retrieved from reference TRBV5-1 and TRBJ2-5, is KAGVTQTPRYLIKTRGQQVTLSCSPISGHRSVSWYQQTPGQGLQFLFEYFSETQRNKGNFPGRFSGRQFSNSRSEMNVSTLELGDSALYLCASSLGGSQETQYFGPGTRLLVL.